A selection of T cell receptor beta chains follows, all from one sample in a study of cytomegalovirus exposure and HLA in healthy donors. Measured with immunoSEQ multiplex PCR; TCRdb has only the in-frame clones, and not every one. The sample carries approximately 120,000 clones, about 80% recorded once. The sequenced sample consisted of PBMCs. The receptor set was obtained from a female donor in good health and CMV-seronegative. CDR3s leave out the opening cysteine and the closing phenylalanine or tryptophan. The order of the fields is CDR3 protein, V gene, D gene, clone size. The D gene is left open where the match is weak. For some rows the clone size is stated as once, few or many, or as a class when expanded; others skip it.

cdr3_aa: ASSLRRGRDTQY; v_call: TRBV23-1; d_call: NA; clone_size: NA
cdr3_aa: ASRDDRDAEAF; v_call: TRBV2; d_call: TRBD1; clone_size: NA
cdr3_aa: ASSPTTSGRGN; v_call: TRBV7-8; d_call: TRBD2; clone_size: NA
cdr3_aa: ASSLGRGRETQY; v_call: TRBV5-1; d_call: NA; clone_size: NA
cdr3_aa: ASSDRGPNDEQY; v_call: TRBV2; d_call: NA; clone_size: few
cdr3_aa: AWSVLTDTQY; v_call: TRBV30; d_call: NA; clone_size: NA
cdr3_aa: AWNDYQYEQY; v_call: TRBV30; d_call: NA; clone_size: once
cdr3_aa: ASSDPGGPQNEQY; v_call: TRBV25-1; d_call: TRBD2; clone_size: NA
cdr3_aa: ASSAAQGASSYGYT; v_call: TRBV9; d_call: TRBD1; clone_size: NA
cdr3_aa: ASSLGTSGGQETQY; v_call: TRBV5-4; d_call: TRBD2; clone_size: once
cdr3_aa: ASSPPLNPENRGPETQY; v_call: TRBV7-7; d_call: TRBD1; clone_size: NA
cdr3_aa: ATSRYLAGGSYEQY; v_call: TRBV15; d_call: TRBD2; clone_size: NA
cdr3_aa: ASLLGQGLDEQF; v_call: TRBV5-1; d_call: TRBD1; clone_size: NA
cdr3_aa: ASSHTGTVQFGYGYT; v_call: TRBV16; d_call: NA; clone_size: NA
cdr3_aa: AIRESSGNTIY; v_call: TRBV6-1; d_call: NA; clone_size: few
cdr3_aa: SVELVLAGQSYEQY; v_call: TRBV29-1; d_call: TRBD2; clone_size: NA
cdr3_aa: ASSSPGLGLRDTQY; v_call: TRBV5-1; d_call: NA; clone_size: NA
cdr3_aa: ASSWTGVGNQPQH; v_call: TRBV6-1; d_call: TRBD1; clone_size: NA
cdr3_aa: ASSGGTSGGTNTGELF; v_call: TRBV2; d_call: TRBD2; clone_size: NA
cdr3_aa: ASSLWGGRWYGYT; v_call: TRBV11-3; d_call: NA; clone_size: once
cdr3_aa: AISDQGANTEAF; v_call: TRBV10-3; d_call: TRBD1; clone_size: few
cdr3_aa: ASSSPGTGNEKLF; v_call: TRBV28; d_call: TRBD1; clone_size: NA
cdr3_aa: AWSVSFPGDQPQH; v_call: TRBV30; d_call: NA; clone_size: NA
cdr3_aa: ASSLIGREKLF; v_call: TRBV27; d_call: NA; clone_size: NA
cdr3_aa: ATHDPRFAGSGANVLT; v_call: TRBV19; d_call: NA; clone_size: NA
cdr3_aa: ASSQDLGAQDGYT; v_call: TRBV4-2; d_call: NA; clone_size: NA
cdr3_aa: ASSIKGIGASPLH; v_call: TRBV19; d_call: NA; clone_size: NA
cdr3_aa: ASSLGPGGGGDYGYT; v_call: TRBV5-5; d_call: NA; clone_size: NA
cdr3_aa: ASSLDGGQETQY; v_call: TRBV27; d_call: NA; clone_size: NA
cdr3_aa: ASSNMGQGGHEQY; v_call: TRBV5-1; d_call: NA; clone_size: NA
cdr3_aa: ASSSRRASYNSPLH; v_call: TRBV7-2; d_call: NA; clone_size: NA
cdr3_aa: ASSTRQGAAGYEQY; v_call: TRBV7-6; d_call: TRBD1; clone_size: NA
cdr3_aa: SGQGDNSNYGYT; v_call: TRBV29-1; d_call: NA; clone_size: NA
cdr3_aa: ASRLKTGVYGYT; v_call: TRBV19; d_call: TRBD1; clone_size: NA
cdr3_aa: ASSPGIPGGGYT; v_call: TRBV4-3; d_call: NA; clone_size: few
cdr3_aa: ASSPGGYTQY; v_call: TRBV11-2; d_call: TRBD2; clone_size: once
cdr3_aa: ASSSSGGTATYEAF; v_call: TRBV12-1; d_call: NA; clone_size: NA
cdr3_aa: ASSPSETTAPNYGYT; v_call: TRBV4-1; d_call: NA; clone_size: NA
cdr3_aa: ASSLGTSGFYNEQF; v_call: TRBV13; d_call: TRBD2; clone_size: NA
cdr3_aa: ATSGGWTGELF; v_call: TRBV19; d_call: TRBD2; clone_size: NA
cdr3_aa: ASSQDPGTSGADTQY; v_call: TRBV4-2; d_call: TRBD2; clone_size: NA
cdr3_aa: ASSEDWASPRPQH; v_call: TRBV6-1; d_call: NA; clone_size: NA
cdr3_aa: ASSGSQAPSGNTIY; v_call: TRBV6-1; d_call: NA; clone_size: NA
cdr3_aa: ASSHVGAGTQY; v_call: TRBV5-6; d_call: NA; clone_size: NA
cdr3_aa: AWRDRQGYQPQH; v_call: TRBV30; d_call: TRBD1; clone_size: NA
cdr3_aa: ASSLAGGELF; v_call: TRBV5-1; d_call: NA; clone_size: NA
cdr3_aa: ASSYAREADTQY; v_call: TRBV6-5; d_call: NA; clone_size: NA
cdr3_aa: AWREKNRGAGNTIY; v_call: TRBV30; d_call: TRBD1; clone_size: NA
cdr3_aa: ASSGEVGDEQF; v_call: TRBV19; d_call: NA; clone_size: NA
cdr3_aa: ASSRAQGIPNTIY; v_call: TRBV10-2; d_call: NA; clone_size: NA
cdr3_aa: ASSFEGTHYEQY; v_call: TRBV11-2; d_call: NA; clone_size: NA
cdr3_aa: ASSPGTSGIYNEQF; v_call: TRBV5-1; d_call: TRBD2; clone_size: once